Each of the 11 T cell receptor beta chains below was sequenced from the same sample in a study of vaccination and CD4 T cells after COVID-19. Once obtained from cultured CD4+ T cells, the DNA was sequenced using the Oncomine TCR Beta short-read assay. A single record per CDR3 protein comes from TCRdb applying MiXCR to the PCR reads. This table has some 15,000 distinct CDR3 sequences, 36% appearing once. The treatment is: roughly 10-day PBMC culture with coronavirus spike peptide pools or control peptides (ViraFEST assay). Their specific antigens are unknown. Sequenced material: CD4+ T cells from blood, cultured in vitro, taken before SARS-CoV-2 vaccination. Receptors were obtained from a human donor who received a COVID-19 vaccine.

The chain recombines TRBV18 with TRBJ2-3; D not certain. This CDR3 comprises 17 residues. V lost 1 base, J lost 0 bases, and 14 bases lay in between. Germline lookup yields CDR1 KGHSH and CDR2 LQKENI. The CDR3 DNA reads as TGTGCCAGCTCACCACGGACGTTGCTATCTAGCACAGATACGCAGTATTTT. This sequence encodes CASSPRTLLSSTDTQYF.

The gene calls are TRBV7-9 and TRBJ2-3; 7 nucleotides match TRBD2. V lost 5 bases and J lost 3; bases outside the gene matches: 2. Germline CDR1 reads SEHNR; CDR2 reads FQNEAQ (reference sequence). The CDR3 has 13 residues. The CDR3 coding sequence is TGTGCCAGCAGCATGGGGGGGACAGATACGCAGTATTTT. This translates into CASSMGGTDTQYF.

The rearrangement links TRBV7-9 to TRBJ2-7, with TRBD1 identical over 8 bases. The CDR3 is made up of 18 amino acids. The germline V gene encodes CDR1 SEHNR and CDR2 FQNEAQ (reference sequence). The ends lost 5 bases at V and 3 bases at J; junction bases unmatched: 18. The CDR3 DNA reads TGTGCCAGCAGCCCGAGTGCAGGGGGCATCGGCCACTACTACGAGCAGTACTTC. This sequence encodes CASSPSAGGIGHYYEQYF.

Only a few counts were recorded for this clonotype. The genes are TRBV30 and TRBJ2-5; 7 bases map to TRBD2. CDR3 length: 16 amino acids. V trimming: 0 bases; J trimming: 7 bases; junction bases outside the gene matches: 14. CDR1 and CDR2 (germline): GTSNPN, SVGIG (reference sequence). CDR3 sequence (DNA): TGTGCCTGGAGTGTACGTCAAGCGGGGCCGAGGGGGACCCAGTACTTC. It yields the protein CAWSVRQAGPRGTQYF. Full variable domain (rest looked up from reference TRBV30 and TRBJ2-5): SQTIHQWPATLVQPVGSPLSLECTVEGTSNPNLYWYRQAAGRGLQLLFYSVGIGQISSEVPQNLSASRPQDRQFILSSKKLLLSDSGFYLCAWSVRQAGPRGTQYFGPGTRLLVL.

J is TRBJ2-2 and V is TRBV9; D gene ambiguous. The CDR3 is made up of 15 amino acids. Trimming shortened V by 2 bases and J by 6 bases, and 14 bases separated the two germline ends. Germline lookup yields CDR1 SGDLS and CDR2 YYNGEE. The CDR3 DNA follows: TGTGCCAGCAGCGTGGATATAACGATGGCCGGGGAGCTGTTTTTT. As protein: CASSVDITMAGELFF.

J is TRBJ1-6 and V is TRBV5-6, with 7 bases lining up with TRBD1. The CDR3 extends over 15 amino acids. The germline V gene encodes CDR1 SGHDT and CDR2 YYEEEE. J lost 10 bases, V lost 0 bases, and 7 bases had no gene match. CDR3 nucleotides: TGTGCCAGCAGCTTGGGCGACAGGGACTCCTCACCCCTCCACTTT. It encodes CASSLGDRDSSPLHF.

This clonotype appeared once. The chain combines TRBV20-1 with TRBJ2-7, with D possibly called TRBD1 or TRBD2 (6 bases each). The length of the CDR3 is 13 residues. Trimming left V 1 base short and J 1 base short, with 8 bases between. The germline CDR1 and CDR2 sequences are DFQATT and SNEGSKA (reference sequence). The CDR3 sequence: CSARGGASYEQYF. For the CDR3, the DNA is TGCAGTGCTAGAGGGGGGGCTTCCTACGAGCAGTACTTC.

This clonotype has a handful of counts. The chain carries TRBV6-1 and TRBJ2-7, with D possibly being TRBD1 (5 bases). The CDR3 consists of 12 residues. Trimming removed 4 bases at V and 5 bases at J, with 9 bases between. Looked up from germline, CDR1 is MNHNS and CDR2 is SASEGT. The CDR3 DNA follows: TGTGCCAGCAGTGGGGGCCCGGACGAGCAGTACTTC. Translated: CASSGGPDEQYF.

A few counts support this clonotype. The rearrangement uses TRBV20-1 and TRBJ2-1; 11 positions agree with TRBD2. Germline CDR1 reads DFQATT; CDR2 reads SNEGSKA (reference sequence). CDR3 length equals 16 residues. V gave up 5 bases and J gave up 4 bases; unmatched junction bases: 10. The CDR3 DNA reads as TGCAGTGCTCCAAGTCCGACTAGCGGGGTGTACAATGAGCAGTTCTTC. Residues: CSAPSPTSGVYNEQFF.

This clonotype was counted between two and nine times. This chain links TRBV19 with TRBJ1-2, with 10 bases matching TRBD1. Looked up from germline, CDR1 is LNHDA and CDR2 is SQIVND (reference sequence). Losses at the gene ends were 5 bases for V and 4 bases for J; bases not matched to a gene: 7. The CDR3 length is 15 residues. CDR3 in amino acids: CASSLRRTGGYGYTF. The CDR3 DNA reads TGTGCCAGTAGTTTACGACGGACAGGGGGCTATGGCTACACCTTC.

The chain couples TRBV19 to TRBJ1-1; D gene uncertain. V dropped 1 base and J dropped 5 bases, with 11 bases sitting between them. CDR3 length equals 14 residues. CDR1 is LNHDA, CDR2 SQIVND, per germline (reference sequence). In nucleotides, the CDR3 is TGTGCCAGTAGTATAGGTCAGCCTGGGACTGAAGCTTTCTTT. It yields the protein CASSIGQPGTEAFF.